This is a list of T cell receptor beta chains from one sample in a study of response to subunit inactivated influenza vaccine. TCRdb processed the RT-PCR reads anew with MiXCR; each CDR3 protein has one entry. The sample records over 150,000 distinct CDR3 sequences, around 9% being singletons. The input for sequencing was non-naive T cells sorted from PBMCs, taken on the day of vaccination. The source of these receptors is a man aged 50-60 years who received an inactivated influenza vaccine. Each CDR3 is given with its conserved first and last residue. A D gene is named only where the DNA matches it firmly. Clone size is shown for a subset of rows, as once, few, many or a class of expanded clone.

CDR3aa: CATSDLTRGPEQFF
CDR3nt: TGTGCCACCAGTGATTTGACTAGGGGGCCTGAGCAGTTCTTC
d_gene: TRBD1
v_gene: TRBV24-1
j_gene: TRBJ2-1
abundance: NA

CDR3aa: CASSQEVWGRAGELFF
CDR3nt: TGTGCCAGCAGCCAAGAAGTCTGGGGTCGGGCCGGGGAGCTGTTTTTT
d_gene: NA
v_gene: TRBV4-2
j_gene: TRBJ2-2
abundance: many

CDR3aa: CASSQGQEYNEQFF
CDR3nt: TGCGCCAGCAGCCAGGGACAGGAATACAATGAGCAGTTCTTC
d_gene: TRBD1
v_gene: TRBV5-1
j_gene: TRBJ2-1
abundance: NA

CDR3aa: CASSPPGTKQETQYF
CDR3nt: TGTGCCAGCTCACCCCCCGGGACTAAGCAAGAGACCCAGTACTTC
d_gene: TRBD2
v_gene: TRBV18
j_gene: TRBJ2-5
abundance: few

CDR3aa: CASSLVGDNTEAFF
CDR3nt: TGCGCCAGCAGCTTGGTGGGGGACAACACTGAAGCTTTCTTT
d_gene: NA
v_gene: TRBV5-1
j_gene: TRBJ1-1
abundance: few

CDR3aa: CASSPGIVEAFF
CDR3nt: TGTGCCAGCAGCCCGGGAATCGTTGAAGCTTTCTTT
d_gene: NA
v_gene: TRBV11-2
j_gene: TRBJ1-1
abundance: NA

CDR3aa: CAISERSRSYEQYF
CDR3nt: TGTGCCATCAGTGAGCGAAGCAGATCCTACGAGCAGTACTTC
d_gene: NA
v_gene: TRBV10-3
j_gene: TRBJ2-7
abundance: many

CDR3aa: CASSQDLGRVVSDTEAFF
CDR3nt: TGCGCCAGCAGCCAAGATCTAGGCAGGGTGGTTAGTGACACTGAAGCTTTCTTT
d_gene: NA
v_gene: TRBV4-1
j_gene: TRBJ1-1
abundance: NA

CDR3aa: CASSQSGLKDGGYTF
CDR3nt: TGTGCCAGCAGCCAGTCCGGGTTAAAAGATGGGGGCTACACCTTC
d_gene: NA
v_gene: TRBV3-1
j_gene: TRBJ1-2
abundance: few

CDR3aa: CSEGPVGTDTQYF
CDR3nt: TGCAGTGAAGGGCCGGTTGGCACAGATACGCAGTATTTT
d_gene: NA
v_gene: TRBV20-1
j_gene: TRBJ2-3
abundance: few

CDR3aa: CASSPGGPHYEQYF
CDR3nt: TGCGCCAGCAGCCCCGGGGGACCACACTACGAGCAGTACTTC
d_gene: NA
v_gene: TRBV4-3
j_gene: TRBJ2-7
abundance: NA

CDR3aa: CAISVNSYNEQFF
CDR3nt: TGTGCCATCAGTGTCAACAGCTACAATGAGCAGTTCTTC
d_gene: NA
v_gene: TRBV10-3
j_gene: TRBJ2-1
abundance: NA

CDR3aa: CSARDRRAVGGYTF
CDR3nt: TGCAGTGCTAGAGATCGTAGGGCAGTTGGTGGCTACACCTTC
d_gene: NA
v_gene: TRBV20-1
j_gene: TRBJ1-2
abundance: few

CDR3aa: CATEGAGTDTQYF
CDR3nt: TGTGCCACCGAGGGGGCTGGCACAGATACGCAGTATTTT
d_gene: TRBD1
v_gene: TRBV6-1
j_gene: TRBJ2-3
abundance: NA

CDR3aa: CASSSGTGTGNTIYF
CDR3nt: TGTGCCAGCAGTTCCGGGACAGGCACTGGAAACACCATATATTTT
d_gene: TRBD1
v_gene: TRBV12-3/TRBV12-4
j_gene: TRBJ1-3
abundance: NA

CDR3aa: CASRWTGNNEQFF
CDR3nt: TGCGCCAGCAGATGGACTGGGAACAATGAGCAGTTCTTC
d_gene: NA
v_gene: TRBV4-3
j_gene: TRBJ2-1
abundance: NA

CDR3aa: CASSFASNYGYTF
CDR3nt: TGTGCCAGCAGTTTTGCCTCGAACTATGGCTACACCTTC
d_gene: NA
v_gene: TRBV12-3/TRBV12-4
j_gene: TRBJ1-2
abundance: many

CDR3aa: CASSLVGTAEAFF
CDR3nt: TGTGCCAGCAGTTTAGTGGGGACGGCTGAAGCTTTCTTT
d_gene: NA
v_gene: TRBV28
j_gene: TRBJ1-1
abundance: few

CDR3aa: CASSVSNGVSIGELFF
CDR3nt: TGTGCCAGCAGCGTATCTAACGGGGTCTCCATCGGGGAGCTGTTTTTT
d_gene: NA
v_gene: TRBV9
j_gene: TRBJ2-2
abundance: medium-sized

CDR3aa: CASSAGLAGHFITDTQYF
CDR3nt: TGTGCCAGCAGCGCTGGACTAGCGGGCCACTTCATCACAGATACGCAGTATTTT
d_gene: TRBD2
v_gene: TRBV9
j_gene: TRBJ2-3
abundance: NA

CDR3aa: CASSFGTSGLETQYF
CDR3nt: TGTGCCAGCAGCTTCGGTACTAGCGGGTTGGAGACCCAGTACTTC
d_gene: TRBD2
v_gene: TRBV5-4
j_gene: TRBJ2-5
abundance: NA

CDR3aa: CASSYKDPESMNTEAFF
CDR3nt: TGCGCCAGCAGCTATAAGGATCCTGAGAGCATGAACACTGAAGCTTTCTTT
d_gene: NA
v_gene: TRBV5-1
j_gene: TRBJ1-1
abundance: many

CDR3aa: CASSLQGATYEQYF
CDR3nt: TGTGCCAGCAGTTTACAGGGGGCTACCTACGAGCAGTACTTC
d_gene: TRBD1
v_gene: TRBV27
j_gene: TRBJ2-7
abundance: many

CDR3aa: CASSRGPISGIQYF
CDR3nt: TGTGCCAGTAGTCGCGGGCCTATATCTGGCATTCAGTACTTC
d_gene: NA
v_gene: TRBV19
j_gene: TRBJ2-4
abundance: NA

CDR3aa: CASSLGGLGTEQFF
CDR3nt: TGTGCTAGCAGCTTAGGGGGGCTGGGGACTGAGCAGTTCTTC
d_gene: NA
v_gene: TRBV7-7
j_gene: TRBJ2-1
abundance: few

CDR3aa: CASSSSGGAKYNEQFF
CDR3nt: TGTGCCAGCAGCTCTAGCGGGGGGGCGAAGTACAATGAGCAGTTCTTC
d_gene: TRBD2
v_gene: TRBV7-9
j_gene: TRBJ2-1
abundance: few

CDR3aa: CASNREIETQYF
CDR3nt: TGTGCCAGCAATCGGGAGATAGAGACCCAGTACTTC
d_gene: NA
v_gene: TRBV2
j_gene: TRBJ2-5
abundance: NA

CDR3aa: CASSLGTSGRYQETQYF
CDR3nt: TGTGCCAGCAGCTTAGGTACTAGCGGGCGCTACCAAGAGACCCAGTACTTC
d_gene: TRBD2
v_gene: TRBV11-2
j_gene: TRBJ2-5
abundance: few

CDR3aa: CASRKGGQPQHF
CDR3nt: TGTGCCAGCAGGAAGGGAGGGCAGCCCCAGCATTTT
d_gene: NA
v_gene: TRBV6-2/TRBV6-3
j_gene: TRBJ1-5
abundance: many

CDR3aa: CASSLEYRAGRRVNYGYTF
CDR3nt: TGTGCCAGCAGTTTAGAGTACCGAGCCGGTCGGCGGGTTAACTATGGCTACACCTTC
d_gene: NA
v_gene: TRBV28
j_gene: TRBJ1-2
abundance: NA

CDR3aa: CSATGQAGREETQYF
CDR3nt: TGCAGTGCTACGGGACAAGCGGGGAGGGAAGAGACCCAGTACTTC
d_gene: NA
v_gene: TRBV20-1
j_gene: TRBJ2-5
abundance: few

CDR3aa: CASSHYSSGQGYEQYF
CDR3nt: TGTGCCAGCAGCCACTATTCTTCGGGACAGGGCTACGAGCAGTACTTC
d_gene: TRBD1
v_gene: TRBV27
j_gene: TRBJ2-7
abundance: few

CDR3aa: CASSKNQGAVHEQFF
CDR3nt: TGTGCCAGCAGCAAAAATCAGGGGGCTGTCCATGAGCAGTTCTTC
d_gene: NA
v_gene: TRBV21-1
j_gene: TRBJ2-1
abundance: many

CDR3aa: CASSQGGRETQYF
CDR3nt: TGTGCCAGCAGCCAAGGAGGGAGAGAGACCCAGTACTTC
d_gene: NA
v_gene: TRBV3-1
j_gene: TRBJ2-5
abundance: many

CDR3aa: CASSLGTGNGYTF
CDR3nt: TGTGCCAGCAGCTTAGGGACAGGGAACGGCTACACCTTC
d_gene: TRBD1
v_gene: TRBV7-9
j_gene: TRBJ1-2
abundance: few

CDR3aa: CASSLASGAGLDTQYF
CDR3nt: TGTGCCAGCAGCTTAGCGAGTGGAGCGGGGTTGGATACGCAGTATTTT
d_gene: TRBD2
v_gene: TRBV7-8
j_gene: TRBJ2-3
abundance: many

CDR3aa: CSVEEETQYF
CDR3nt: TGCAGCGTTGAGGAAGAGACCCAGTACTTC
d_gene: NA
v_gene: TRBV29-1
j_gene: TRBJ2-5
abundance: many

CDR3aa: CSAPGQGYQETQYF
CDR3nt: TGCAGCGCTCCGGGACAGGGGTACCAAGAGACCCAGTACTTC
d_gene: TRBD1
v_gene: TRBV20-1
j_gene: TRBJ2-5
abundance: NA

CDR3aa: CASSSTSGQADTQYF
CDR3nt: TGTGCCAGCAGTTCGACTAGCGGGCAAGCAGATACGCAGTATTTT
d_gene: TRBD2
v_gene: TRBV2
j_gene: TRBJ2-3
abundance: many

CDR3aa: CASSPREFPTEAFF
CDR3nt: TGTGCCAGCAGCCCTAGGGAGTTCCCCACTGAAGCTTTCTTT
d_gene: NA
v_gene: TRBV7-2
j_gene: TRBJ1-1
abundance: NA

CDR3aa: CASSLEGSLEAFF
CDR3nt: TGTGCCAGCAGTTTAGAGGGAAGTCTTGAAGCTTTCTTT
d_gene: NA
v_gene: TRBV28
j_gene: TRBJ1-1
abundance: few

CDR3aa: CASSIGQGNYNEQFF
CDR3nt: TGTGCCAGTAGTATCGGACAGGGGAACTACAATGAGCAGTTCTTC
d_gene: TRBD1
v_gene: TRBV19
j_gene: TRBJ2-1
abundance: NA

CDR3aa: CAISDQSYEQYF
CDR3nt: TGTGCCATCAGTGACCAGTCCTACGAGCAGTACTTC
d_gene: NA
v_gene: TRBV10-3
j_gene: TRBJ2-7
abundance: many